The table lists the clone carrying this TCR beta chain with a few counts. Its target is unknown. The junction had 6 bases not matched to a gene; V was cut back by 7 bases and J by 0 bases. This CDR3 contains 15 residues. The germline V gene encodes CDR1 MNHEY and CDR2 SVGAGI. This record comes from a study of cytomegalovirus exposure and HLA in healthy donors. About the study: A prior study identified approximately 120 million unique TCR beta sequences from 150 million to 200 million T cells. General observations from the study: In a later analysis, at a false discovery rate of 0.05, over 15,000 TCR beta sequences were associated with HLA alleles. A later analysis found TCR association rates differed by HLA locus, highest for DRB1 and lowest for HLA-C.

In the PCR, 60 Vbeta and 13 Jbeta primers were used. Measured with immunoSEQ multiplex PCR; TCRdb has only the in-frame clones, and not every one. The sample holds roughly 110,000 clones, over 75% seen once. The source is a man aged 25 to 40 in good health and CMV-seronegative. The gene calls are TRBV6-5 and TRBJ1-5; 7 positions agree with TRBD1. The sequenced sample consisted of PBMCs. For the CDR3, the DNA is TGTGCCAGCACACCAACAGGGGATAGCAATCAGCCCCAGCATTTT. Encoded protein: CASTPTGDSNQPQHF.